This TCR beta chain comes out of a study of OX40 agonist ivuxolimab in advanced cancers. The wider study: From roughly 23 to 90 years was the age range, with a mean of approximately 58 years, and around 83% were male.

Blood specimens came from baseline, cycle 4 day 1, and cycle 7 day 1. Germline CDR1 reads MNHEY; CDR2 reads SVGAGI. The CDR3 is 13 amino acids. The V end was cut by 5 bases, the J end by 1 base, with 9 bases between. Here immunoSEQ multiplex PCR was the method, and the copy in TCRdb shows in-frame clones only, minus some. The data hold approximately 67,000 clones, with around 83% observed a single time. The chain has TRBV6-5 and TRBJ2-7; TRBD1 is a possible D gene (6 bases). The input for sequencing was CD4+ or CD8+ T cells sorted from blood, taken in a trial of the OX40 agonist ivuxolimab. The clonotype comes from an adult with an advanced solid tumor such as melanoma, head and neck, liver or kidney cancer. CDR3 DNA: TGTGCCAGCAGTGACAGGAATTCCTACGAGCAGTACTTC. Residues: CASSDRNSYEQYF.